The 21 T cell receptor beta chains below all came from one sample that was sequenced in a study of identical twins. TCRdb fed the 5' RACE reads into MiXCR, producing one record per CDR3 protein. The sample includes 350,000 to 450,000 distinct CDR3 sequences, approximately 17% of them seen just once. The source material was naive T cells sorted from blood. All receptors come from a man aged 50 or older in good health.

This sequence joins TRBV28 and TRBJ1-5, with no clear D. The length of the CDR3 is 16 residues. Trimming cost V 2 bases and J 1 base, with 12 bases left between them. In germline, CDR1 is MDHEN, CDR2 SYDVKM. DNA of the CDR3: TGTGCCAGCAGTTTACGACGGTTGGGCAGCAATCAGCCCCAGCATTTT. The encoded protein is CASSLRRLGSNQPQHF.

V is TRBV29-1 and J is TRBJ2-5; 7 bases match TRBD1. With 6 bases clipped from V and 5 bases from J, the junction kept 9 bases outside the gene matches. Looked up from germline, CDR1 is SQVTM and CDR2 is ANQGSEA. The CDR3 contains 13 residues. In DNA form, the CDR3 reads TGCAGCGTGACGCAGACAGGGCGGGAGACCCAGTACTTC. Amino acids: CSVTQTGRETQYF.

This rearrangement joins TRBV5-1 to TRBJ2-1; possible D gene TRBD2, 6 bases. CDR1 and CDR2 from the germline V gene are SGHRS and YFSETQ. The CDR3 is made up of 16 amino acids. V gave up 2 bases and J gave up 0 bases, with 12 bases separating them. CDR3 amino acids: CASSFDGGRSYNEQFF. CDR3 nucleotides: TGCGCCAGCAGCTTCGACGGGGGTCGCTCCTACAATGAGCAGTTCTTC.

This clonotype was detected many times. CDR3 DNA sequence: TGCGCCAGCAGCTACCGGACGTACCCTTTGGCATCTGGGGCCAACGTCCTGACTTTC. This sequence encodes CASSYRTYPLASGANVLTF. This chain joins TRBV4-3 and TRBJ2-6; no definite D call. V was pared by 5 bases and J by 1 base, with 21 bases between. The CDR3 runs to 19 residues. Germline CDR1 LGHNA, CDR2 YSLEER.

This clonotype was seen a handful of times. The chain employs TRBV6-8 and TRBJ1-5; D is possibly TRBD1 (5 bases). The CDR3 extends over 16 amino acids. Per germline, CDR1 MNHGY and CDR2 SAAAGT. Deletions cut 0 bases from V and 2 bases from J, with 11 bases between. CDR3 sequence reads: CASSYSLTEGNQPQHF. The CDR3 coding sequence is TGTGCCAGCAGTTACTCCCTGACAGAGGGCAATCAGCCCCAGCATTTT.

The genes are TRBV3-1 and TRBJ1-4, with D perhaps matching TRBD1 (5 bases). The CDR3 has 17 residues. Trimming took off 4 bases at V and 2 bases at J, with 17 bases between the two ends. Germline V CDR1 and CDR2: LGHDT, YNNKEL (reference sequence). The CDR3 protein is CASSPHLGEKTNEKLFF. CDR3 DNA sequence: TGTGCCAGCAGCCCACACCTGGGGGAGAAGACTAATGAAAAACTGTTTTTT. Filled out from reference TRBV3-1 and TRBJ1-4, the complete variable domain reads DTAVSQTPKYLVTQMGNDKSIKCEQNLGHDTMYWYKQDSKKFLKIMFSYNNKELIINETVPNRFSPKSPDKAHLNLHINSLELGDSAVYFCASSPHLGEKTNEKLFFGSGTQLSVL.

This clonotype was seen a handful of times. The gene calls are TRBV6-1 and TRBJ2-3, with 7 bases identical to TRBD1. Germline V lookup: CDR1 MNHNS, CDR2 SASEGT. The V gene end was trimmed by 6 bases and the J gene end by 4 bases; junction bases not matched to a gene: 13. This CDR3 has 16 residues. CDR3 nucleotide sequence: TGTGCCAGCAGACAATCCGACAGGGTTTGGGCAGATACGCAGTATTTT. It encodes CASRQSDRVWADTQYF.

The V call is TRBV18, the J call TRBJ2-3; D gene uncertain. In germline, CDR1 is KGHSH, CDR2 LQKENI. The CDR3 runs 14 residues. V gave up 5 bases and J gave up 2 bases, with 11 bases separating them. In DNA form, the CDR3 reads TGTGCCAGCTCAGCAGAGGCTATCACAGATACGCAGTATTTT. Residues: CASSAEAITDTQYF.

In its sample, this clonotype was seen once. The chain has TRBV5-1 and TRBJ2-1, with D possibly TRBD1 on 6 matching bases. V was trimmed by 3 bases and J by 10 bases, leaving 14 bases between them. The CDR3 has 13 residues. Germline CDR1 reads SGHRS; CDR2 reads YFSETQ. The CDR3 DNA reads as TGCGCCAGCAGCTCCAGGACAGCAGAAGAGCAGTTCTTC. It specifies CASSSRTAEEQFF.

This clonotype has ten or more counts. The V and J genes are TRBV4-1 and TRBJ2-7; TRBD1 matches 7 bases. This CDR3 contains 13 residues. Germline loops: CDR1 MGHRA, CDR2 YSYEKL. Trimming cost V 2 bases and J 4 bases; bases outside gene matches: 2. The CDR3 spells CASSQWTGYEQYF. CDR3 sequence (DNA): TGCGCCAGCAGCCAATGGACAGGATACGAGCAGTACTTC.

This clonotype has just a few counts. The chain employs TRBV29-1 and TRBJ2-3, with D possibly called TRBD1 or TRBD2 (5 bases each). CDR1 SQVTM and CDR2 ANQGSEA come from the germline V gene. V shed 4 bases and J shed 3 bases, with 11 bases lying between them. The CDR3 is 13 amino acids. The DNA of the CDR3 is TGCAGCGTTGGTGGGGGAAGGACAGATACGCAGTATTTT. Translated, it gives CSVGGGRTDTQYF.

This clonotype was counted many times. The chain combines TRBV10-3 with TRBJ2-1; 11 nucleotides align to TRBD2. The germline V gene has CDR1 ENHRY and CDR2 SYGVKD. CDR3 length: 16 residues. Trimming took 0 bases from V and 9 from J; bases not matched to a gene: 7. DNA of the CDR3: TGTGCCATCAGTGAGTCGTTACTAGCGGGAGAAAGTGAGCAGTTCTTC. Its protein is CAISESLLAGESEQFF.

CDR3 in DNA: TGTGCCAGCAGCAACGAGGGTTGCATCGAGCAGTACTTC. It translates to CASSNEGCIEQYF. This chain connects TRBV21-1 to TRBJ2-7; no DNA check was done on the table's D call, TRBD2. TRBV21-1 is listed as a pseudogene. The CDR3 is 13 residues long.

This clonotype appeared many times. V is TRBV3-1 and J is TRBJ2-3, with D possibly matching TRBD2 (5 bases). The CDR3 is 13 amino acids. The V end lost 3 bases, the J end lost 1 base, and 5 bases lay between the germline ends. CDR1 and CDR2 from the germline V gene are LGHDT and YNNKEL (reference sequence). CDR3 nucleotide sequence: TGTGCCAGCAGCCAGAGGGGCACAGATACGCAGTATTTT. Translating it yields CASSQRGTDTQYF.

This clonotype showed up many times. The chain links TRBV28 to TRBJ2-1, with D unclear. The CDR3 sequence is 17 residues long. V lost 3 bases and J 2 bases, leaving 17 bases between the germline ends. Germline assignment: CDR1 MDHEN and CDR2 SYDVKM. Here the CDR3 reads CASSFPAQRATYNEQFF. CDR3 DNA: TGTGCCAGCAGTTTCCCCGCCCAGAGAGCCACCTACAATGAGCAGTTCTTC.

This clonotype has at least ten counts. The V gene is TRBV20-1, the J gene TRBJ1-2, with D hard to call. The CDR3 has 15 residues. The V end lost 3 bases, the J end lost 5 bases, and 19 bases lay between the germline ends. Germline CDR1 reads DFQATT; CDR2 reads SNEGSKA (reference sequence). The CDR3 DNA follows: TGCAGTGCTAGCTCCCTTGTGGAAACCAAGTATGGCTACACCTTC. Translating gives CSASSLVETKYGYTF.

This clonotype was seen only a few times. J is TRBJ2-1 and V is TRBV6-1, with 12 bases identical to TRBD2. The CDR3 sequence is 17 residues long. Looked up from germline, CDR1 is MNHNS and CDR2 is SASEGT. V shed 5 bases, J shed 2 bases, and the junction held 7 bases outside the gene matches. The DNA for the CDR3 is TGTGCCAGCAGTAAACCGCGACTAGCGGGAGCCTACAATGAGCAGTTCTTC. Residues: CASSKPRLAGAYNEQFF.

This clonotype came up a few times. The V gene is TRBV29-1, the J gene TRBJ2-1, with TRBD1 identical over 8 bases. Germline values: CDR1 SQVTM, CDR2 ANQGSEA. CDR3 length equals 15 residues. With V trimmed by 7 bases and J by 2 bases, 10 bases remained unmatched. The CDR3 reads CSAKRQGQAYNEQFF. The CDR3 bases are TGCAGCGCCAAGAGACAGGGGCAGGCCTACAATGAGCAGTTCTTC.

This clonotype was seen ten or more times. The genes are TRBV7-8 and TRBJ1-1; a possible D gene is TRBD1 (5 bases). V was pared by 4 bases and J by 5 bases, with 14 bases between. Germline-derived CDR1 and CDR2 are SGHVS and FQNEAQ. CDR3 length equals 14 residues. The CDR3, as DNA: TGTGCCAGCAGCTGGGACGCAAAGGGAACTGAAGCTTTCTTT. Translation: CASSWDAKGTEAFF.

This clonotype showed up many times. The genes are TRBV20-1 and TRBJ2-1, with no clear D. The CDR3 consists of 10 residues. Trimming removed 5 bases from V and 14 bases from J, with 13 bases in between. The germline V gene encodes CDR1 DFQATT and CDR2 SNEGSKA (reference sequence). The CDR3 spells CSAQDQREFF. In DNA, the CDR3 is TGCAGTGCTCAAGACCAACGGGAGTTCTTC.

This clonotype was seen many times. The CDR3 spells CSARVGGSTSYEQYF. DNA for the CDR3: TGCAGTGCTAGAGTAGGTGGGAGCACCTCCTACGAGCAGTACTTC. The V gene is TRBV20-1, the J gene TRBJ2-7; possibly TRBD2 for D (5 bases). CDR1 DFQATT and CDR2 SNEGSKA come from the germline V gene (reference sequence). Trimming removed 1 base at V and 0 bases at J, with 13 bases between. This CDR3 spans 15 amino acids.